This TCR beta chain was sequenced for a study of T cells after yellow fever vaccination. Findings and limits, study-wide: Detected again after the booster were most primary-vaccination clones, at approximately 95% CD4 and 80% to 90% CD8.

Trimming took off 3 bases at V and 2 bases at J, with 5 bases between the two ends. The CDR3 sequence is 13 residues long. TCRdb re-derived calls from the 5' RACE reads in MiXCR, one entry per CDR3 protein. Of about 350,000 distinct CDR3 sequences in the sample, approximately 4% are singletons; the top ten hold around 25%. This clonotype was picked up a small number of times. Its antigen is currently unknown. This specimen consisted of PBMCs, obtained 5 days after the yellow fever booster vaccination. This chain joins TRBV12-3 or TRBV12-4 and TRBJ2-1; D unresolved. The origin of this receptor is a man between 18 and 29 years old who received the YFV17D yellow fever vaccine. The DNA for the CDR3 is TGTGCCAGCAGTTTCACTACCTACAATGAGCAGTTCTTC. Translating it yields CASSFTTYNEQFF.